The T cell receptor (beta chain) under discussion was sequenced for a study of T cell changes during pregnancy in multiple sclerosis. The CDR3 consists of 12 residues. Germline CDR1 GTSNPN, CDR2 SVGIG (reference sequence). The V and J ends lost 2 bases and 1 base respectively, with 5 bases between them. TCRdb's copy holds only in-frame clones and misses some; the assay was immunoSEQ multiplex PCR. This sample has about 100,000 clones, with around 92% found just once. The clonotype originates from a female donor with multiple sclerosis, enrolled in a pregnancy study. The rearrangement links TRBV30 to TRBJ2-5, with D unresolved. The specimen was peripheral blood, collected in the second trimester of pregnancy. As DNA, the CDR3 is TGTGCCTGGAGTTCCAGCCAAGAGACCCAGTACTTC. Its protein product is CAWSSSQETQYF.